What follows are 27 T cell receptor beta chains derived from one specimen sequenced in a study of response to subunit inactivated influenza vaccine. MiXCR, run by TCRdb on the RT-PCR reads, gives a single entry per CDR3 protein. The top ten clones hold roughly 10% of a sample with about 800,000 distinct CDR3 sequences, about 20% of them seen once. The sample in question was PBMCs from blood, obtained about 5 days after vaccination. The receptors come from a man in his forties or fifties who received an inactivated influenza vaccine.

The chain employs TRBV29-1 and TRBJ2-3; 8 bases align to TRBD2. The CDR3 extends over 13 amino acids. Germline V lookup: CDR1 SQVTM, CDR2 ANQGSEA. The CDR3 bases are TGCAGTCAACCGGGACTAGACACAGATACGCAGTATTTT. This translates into CSQPGLDTDTQYF.

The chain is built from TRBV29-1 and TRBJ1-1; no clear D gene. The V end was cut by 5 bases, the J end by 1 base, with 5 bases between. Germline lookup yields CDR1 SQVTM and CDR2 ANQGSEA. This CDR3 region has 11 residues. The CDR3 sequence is CSVRQNTEAFF. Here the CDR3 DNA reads TGCAGCGTTCGTCAGAACACTGAAGCTTTCTTT.

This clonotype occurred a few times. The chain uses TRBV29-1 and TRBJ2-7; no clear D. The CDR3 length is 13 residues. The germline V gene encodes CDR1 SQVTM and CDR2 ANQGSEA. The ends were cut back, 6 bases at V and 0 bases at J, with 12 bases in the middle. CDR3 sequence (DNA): TGCAGCGTATGTCCGGAAAACTCCTACGAGCAGTACTTC. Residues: CSVCPENSYEQYF.

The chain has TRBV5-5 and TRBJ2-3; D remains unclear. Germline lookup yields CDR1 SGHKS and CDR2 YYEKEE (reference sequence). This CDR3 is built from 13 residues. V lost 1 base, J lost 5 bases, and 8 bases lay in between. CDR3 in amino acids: CASSLPTQDTQYF. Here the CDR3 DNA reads TGTGCCAGCAGCTTGCCGACCCAAGATACGCAGTATTTT.

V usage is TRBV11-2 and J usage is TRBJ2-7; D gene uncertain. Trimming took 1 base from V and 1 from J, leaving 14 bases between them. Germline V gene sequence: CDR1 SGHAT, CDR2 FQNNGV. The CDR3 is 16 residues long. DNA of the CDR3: TGTGCCAGCAGCTTAGTCTCTCCGAGGCTTTCCTACGAGCAGTACTTC. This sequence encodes CASSLVSPRLSYEQYF.

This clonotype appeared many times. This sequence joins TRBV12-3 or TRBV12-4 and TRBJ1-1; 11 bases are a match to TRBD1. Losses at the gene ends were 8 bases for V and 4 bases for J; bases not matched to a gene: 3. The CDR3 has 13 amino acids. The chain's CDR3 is CASGGTGGTEAFF. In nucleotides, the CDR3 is TGTGCCAGCGGAGGGACAGGGGGCACTGAAGCTTTCTTT.

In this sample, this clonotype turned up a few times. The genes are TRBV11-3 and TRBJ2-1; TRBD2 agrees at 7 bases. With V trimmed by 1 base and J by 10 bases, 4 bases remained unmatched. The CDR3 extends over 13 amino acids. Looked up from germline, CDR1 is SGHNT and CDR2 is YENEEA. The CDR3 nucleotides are TGTGCCAGCAGCTTAGTTGCGGGAGAAGAGCAGTTCTTC. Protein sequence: CASSLVAGEEQFF.

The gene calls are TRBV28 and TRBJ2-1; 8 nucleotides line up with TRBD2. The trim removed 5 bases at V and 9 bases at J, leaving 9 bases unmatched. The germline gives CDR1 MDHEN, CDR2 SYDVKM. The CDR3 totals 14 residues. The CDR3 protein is CASSLSGSVSEQFF. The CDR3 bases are TGTGCCAGCAGTCTGAGCGGGAGTGTCTCTGAGCAGTTCTTC.

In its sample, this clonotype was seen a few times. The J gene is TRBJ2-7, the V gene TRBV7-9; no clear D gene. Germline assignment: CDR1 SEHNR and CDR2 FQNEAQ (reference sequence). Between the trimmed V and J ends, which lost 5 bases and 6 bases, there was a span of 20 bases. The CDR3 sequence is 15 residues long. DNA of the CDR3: TGTGCCAGCAGCAGCCGTAACCCCAAGGTTGGCGAGCAGTACTTC. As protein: CASSSRNPKVGEQYF.

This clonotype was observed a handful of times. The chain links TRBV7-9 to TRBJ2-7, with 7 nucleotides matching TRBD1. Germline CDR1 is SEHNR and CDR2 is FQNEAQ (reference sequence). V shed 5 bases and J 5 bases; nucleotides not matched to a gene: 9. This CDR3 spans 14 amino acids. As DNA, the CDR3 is TGTGCCAGCAGCCCGACAGGGAGATTCAACGAGCAGTACTTC. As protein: CASSPTGRFNEQYF.

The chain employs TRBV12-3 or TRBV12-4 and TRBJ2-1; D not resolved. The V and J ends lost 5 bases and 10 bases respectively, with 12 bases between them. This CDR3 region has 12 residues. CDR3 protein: CASSISDVEQFF. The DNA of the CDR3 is TGTGCCAGCAGTATTTCGGACGTCGAGCAGTTCTTC.

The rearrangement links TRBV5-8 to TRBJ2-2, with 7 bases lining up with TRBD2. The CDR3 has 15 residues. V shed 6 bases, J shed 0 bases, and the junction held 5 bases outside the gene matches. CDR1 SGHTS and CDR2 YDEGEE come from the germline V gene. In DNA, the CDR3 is TGTGCCAGCAAGCGGGACGTCGCGAACACCGGGGAGCTGTTTTTT. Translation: CASKRDVANTGELFF.

In nucleotides, the CDR3 is TGTGCCACCAGCAGAGGTGGAGGTCTATCCGGGGAGCTGTTTTTT. Translation gives CATSRGGGLSGELFF. V gene TRBV15 combines with J gene TRBJ2-2; D may be TRBD2 (5 bases). V shed 1 base and J shed 6 bases, with 12 bases lying between them. Germline V gene sequence: CDR1 LNHNV, CDR2 YYDKDF (reference sequence). The CDR3 consists of 15 residues.

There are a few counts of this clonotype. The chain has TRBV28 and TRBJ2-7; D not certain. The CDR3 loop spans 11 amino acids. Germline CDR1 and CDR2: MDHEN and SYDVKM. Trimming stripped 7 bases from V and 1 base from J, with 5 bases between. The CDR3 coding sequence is TGTGCCAGCAAGAGTTCCTACGAGCAGTACTTC. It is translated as CASKSSYEQYF.

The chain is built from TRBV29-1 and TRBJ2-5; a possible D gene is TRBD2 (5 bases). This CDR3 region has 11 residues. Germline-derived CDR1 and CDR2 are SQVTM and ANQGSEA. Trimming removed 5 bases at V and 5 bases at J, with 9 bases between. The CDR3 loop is CSVRGFETQYF. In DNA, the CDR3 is TGCAGCGTTCGGGGTTTTGAGACCCAGTACTTC.

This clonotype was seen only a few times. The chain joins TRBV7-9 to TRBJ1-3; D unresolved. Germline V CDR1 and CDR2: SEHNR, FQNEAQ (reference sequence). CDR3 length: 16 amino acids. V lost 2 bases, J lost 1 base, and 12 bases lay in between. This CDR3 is CASSLMASGSGNTIYF. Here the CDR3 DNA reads TGTGCCAGCAGCTTAATGGCGTCGGGTTCTGGAAACACCATATATTTT.

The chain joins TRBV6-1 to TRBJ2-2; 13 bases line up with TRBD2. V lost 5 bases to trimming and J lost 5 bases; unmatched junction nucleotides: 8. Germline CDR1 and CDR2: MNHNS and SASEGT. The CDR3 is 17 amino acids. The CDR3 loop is CASSTGLAGWETGELFF. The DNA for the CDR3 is TGTGCCAGCAGTACGGGACTAGCGGGATGGGAAACCGGGGAGCTGTTTTTT.

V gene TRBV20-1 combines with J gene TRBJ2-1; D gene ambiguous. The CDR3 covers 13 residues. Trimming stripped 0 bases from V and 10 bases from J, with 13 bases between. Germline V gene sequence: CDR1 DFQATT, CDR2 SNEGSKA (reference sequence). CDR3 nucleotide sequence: TGCAGTGCTAGAGATTATGACGGAGTGGAGCAGTTCTTC. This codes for CSARDYDGVEQFF.

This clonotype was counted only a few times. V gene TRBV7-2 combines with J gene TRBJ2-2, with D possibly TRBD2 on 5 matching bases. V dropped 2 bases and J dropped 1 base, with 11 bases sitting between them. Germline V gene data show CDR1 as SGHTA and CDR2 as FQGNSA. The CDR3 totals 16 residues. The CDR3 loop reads CASSLLGGRNTGELFF. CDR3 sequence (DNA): TGTGCCAGCAGCTTACTCGGTGGGAGGAACACCGGGGAGCTGTTTTTT.

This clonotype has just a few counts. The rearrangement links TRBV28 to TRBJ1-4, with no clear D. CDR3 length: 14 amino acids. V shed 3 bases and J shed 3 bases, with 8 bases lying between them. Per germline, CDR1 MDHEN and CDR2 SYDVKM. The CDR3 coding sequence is TGTGCCAGCAGTTTGTTGGGCCCTAATGAAAAACTGTTTTTT. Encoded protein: CASSLLGPNEKLFF.

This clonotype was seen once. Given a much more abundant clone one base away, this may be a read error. CDR3 loop: CASSRQGRYHETQYF. CDR3 bases: TGCGCCAGCAGCCGACAGGGGCGGTACCATGAGACCCAGTACTTC. The chain uses TRBV4-3 and TRBJ2-5, with TRBD1 matching 8 bases. The CDR3 totals 15 residues. CDR1 and CDR2 (germline): LGHNA, YSLEER.

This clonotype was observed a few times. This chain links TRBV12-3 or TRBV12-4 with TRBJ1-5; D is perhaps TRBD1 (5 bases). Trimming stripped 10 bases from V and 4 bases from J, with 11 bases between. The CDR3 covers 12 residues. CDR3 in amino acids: CATTQGNQPQHF. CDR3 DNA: TGTGCCACTACTCAGGGAAATCAGCCCCAGCATTTT.

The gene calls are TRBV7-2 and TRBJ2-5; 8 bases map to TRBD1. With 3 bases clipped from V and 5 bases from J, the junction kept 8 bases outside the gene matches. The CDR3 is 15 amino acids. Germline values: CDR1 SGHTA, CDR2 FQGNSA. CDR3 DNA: TGTGCCAGCAGCTTCAGGACAGGGTTTCGGGAGACCCAGTACTTC. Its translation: CASSFRTGFRETQYF.

CDR3 sequence: CASRGTSGGLDEQFF. The CDR3 bases are TGTGCCAGCAGAGGAACTAGCGGGGGTTTGGATGAGCAGTTCTTC. The genes are TRBV7-6 and TRBJ2-1; TRBD2 matches 11 bases. V lost 6 bases to trimming and J lost 8 bases; unmatched junction nucleotides: 9. Germline CDR1 and CDR2: SGHVS and FNYEAQ. CDR3 length: 15 residues.

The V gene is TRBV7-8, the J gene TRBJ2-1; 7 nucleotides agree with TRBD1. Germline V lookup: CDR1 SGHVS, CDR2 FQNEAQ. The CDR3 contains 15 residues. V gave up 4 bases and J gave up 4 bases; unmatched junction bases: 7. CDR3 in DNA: TGTGCCAGCAGCTCCGGGACAGAGATTTACAATGAGCAGTTCTTC. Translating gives CASSSGTEIYNEQFF.

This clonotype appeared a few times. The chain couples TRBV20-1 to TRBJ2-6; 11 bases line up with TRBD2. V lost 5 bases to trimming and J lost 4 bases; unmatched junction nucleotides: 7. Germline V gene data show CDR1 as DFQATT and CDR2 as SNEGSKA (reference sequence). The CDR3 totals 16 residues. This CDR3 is CSASGLAARGANVLTF. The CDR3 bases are TGCAGTGCTTCGGGACTAGCGGCACGGGGGGCCAACGTCCTGACTTTC.

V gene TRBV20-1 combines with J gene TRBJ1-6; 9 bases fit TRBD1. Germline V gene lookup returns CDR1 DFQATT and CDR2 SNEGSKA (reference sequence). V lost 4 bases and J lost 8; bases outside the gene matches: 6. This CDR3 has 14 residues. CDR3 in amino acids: CSATDRGFDSPLHF. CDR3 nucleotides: TGCAGTGCTACGGACAGGGGTTTTGATTCACCCCTCCACTTT.